This TCR beta chain originates from a study of cytomegalovirus exposure and HLA in healthy donors. Study-wide results and limits: Subsequent analysis found a tendency for first-cohort TCR clusters to co-occur within the 90 to 150 validation repertoires. Specificity of a few CMV-associated chains for CMV antigens was verified in vitro.

TCRdb's table, derived via immunoSEQ multiplex PCR, lists solely in-frame clones and lacks some. This table holds 150,000 to 200,000 clones, about nine tenths found once. Notes on this clone: The antigen is undetermined.

CDR1 and CDR2 from the germline V gene are SGDLS and YYNGEE. Trimming at V came to 0 bases and at J to 8 bases, leaving 8 bases not matched to a gene. The CDR3 length is 16 residues. The specimen was PBMCs. The chain couples TRBV9 to TRBJ2-1, with 10 bases aligning to TRBD2. The clonotype was recovered from a young woman in good health and CMV-seropositive. The CDR3 bases are TGTGCCAGCAGCGTAGACGTAGCGGGAGGTGGGGATGAGCAGTTCTTC. Protein product: CASSVDVAGGGDEQFF.